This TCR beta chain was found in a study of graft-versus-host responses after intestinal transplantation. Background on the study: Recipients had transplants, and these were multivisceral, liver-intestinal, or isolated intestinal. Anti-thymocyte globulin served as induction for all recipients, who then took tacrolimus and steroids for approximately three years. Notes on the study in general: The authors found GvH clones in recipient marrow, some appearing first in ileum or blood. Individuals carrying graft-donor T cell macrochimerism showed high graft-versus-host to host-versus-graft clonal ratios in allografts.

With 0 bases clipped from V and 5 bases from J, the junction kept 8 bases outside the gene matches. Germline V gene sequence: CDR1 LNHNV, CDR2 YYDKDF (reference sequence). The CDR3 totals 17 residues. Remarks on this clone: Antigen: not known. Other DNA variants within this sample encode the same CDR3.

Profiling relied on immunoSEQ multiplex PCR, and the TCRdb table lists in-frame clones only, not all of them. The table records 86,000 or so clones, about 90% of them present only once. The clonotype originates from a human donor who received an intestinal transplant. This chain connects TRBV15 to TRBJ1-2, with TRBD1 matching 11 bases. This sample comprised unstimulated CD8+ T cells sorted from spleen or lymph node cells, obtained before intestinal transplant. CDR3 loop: CATSRESPGQGVYGYTF. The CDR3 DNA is TGTGCCACCAGCAGAGAGAGTCCGGGACAGGGGGTATATGGCTACACCTTC. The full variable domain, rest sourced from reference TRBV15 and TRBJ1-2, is DAMVIQNPRYQVTQFGKPVTLSCSQTLNHNVMYWYQQKSSQAPKLLFHYYDKDFNNEADTPDNFQSRRPNTSFCFLDIRSPGLGDTAMYLCATSRESPGQGVYGYTFGSGTRLTVV.